This entry lists 4 T cell receptor beta chains sequenced from one sample in a study of T cell responses to AZD1222 COVID-19 vaccine. Measured with immunoSEQ multiplex PCR; TCRdb has only the in-frame clones, and not every one. The sample lists some 120,000 clones, less than 90% occurring once. This specimen was peripheral blood, taken on day 0 of AZD1222 vaccination. Every receptor here comes from an adult in good health.

The J gene is TRBJ2-3, the V gene TRBV10-2; 10 positions match TRBD2. Germline loops: CDR1 WSHSY, CDR2 SAAADI. The CDR3 loop spans 16 amino acids. V lost 4 bases to trimming and J lost 2 bases; unmatched junction nucleotides: 6. The CDR3 DNA reads as TGCGCCAGCAGTGTATTCAGCGGGGGGGCCACAGATACGCAGTATTTT. The encoded protein is CASSVFSGGATDTQYF.

The chain employs TRBV2 and TRBJ2-1; D perhaps matches TRBD1 (6 bases). Deletions cut 5 bases from V and 3 bases from J, with 17 bases between. CDR1 SNHLY and CDR2 FYNNEI come from the germline V gene. The CDR3 is made up of 16 amino acids. CDR3 residues: CASSLDRKTVYNEQFF. The CDR3 DNA reads as TGTGCCAGCAGTCTGGACAGAAAGACAGTCTACAATGAGCAGTTCTTC.

The chain is built from TRBV12-1 and TRBJ1-2; TRBD1 is taken as the D call from the table, unchecked against the DNA. TRBV12-1 corresponds to a pseudogene. The CDR3 is 14 amino acids. In nucleotides, the CDR3 is TGTGCCAGCAGCTTTAATCAGGGCTCCTATGGCTACACCTTC. Amino acids: CASSFNQGSYGYTF.

The chain joins TRBV9 to TRBJ2-2, with 8 positions matching TRBD1. V shed 4 bases and J 8 bases; nucleotides not matched to a gene: 10. Per the germline V gene, CDR1 is SGDLS and CDR2 is YYNGEE. The CDR3 length is 15 residues. The CDR3 DNA is TGTGCCAGCAGCCGTACGCAGGGGGCGAAGGGGGAGCTGTTTTTT. It encodes CASSRTQGAKGELFF.